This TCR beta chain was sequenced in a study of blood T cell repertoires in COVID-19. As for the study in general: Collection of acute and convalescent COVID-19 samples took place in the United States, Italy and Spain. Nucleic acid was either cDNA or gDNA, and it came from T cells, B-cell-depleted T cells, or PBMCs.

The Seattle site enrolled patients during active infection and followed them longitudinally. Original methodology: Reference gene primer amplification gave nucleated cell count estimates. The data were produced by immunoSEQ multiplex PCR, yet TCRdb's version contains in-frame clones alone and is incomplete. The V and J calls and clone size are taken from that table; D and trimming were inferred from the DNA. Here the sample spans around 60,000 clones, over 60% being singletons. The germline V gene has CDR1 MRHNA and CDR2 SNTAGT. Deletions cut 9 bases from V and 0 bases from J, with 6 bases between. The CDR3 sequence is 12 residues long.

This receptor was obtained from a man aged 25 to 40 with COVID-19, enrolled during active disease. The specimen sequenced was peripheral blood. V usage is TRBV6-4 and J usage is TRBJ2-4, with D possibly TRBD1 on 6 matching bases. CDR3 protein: CARDRAKNIQYF. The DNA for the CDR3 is TGTGCCAGGGACAGAGCCAAAAACATTCAGTACTTC.